This T cell receptor (beta chain) was obtained from a study of identical twins. Study-wide results and limits: Analyses of zero insertions could, in part, be confounded by invariant MAIT and iNKT cells.

A word on this clonotype: Its antigen is as yet unknown.

TCRdb reprocessed the 5' RACE reads via MiXCR and lists one record per CDR3 protein. The repertoire holds fewer than 900,000 distinct CDR3 sequences, with 21% as singletons. The ends were cut back, 4 bases at V and 1 base at J, with 14 bases in the middle. Germline V gene sequence: CDR1 SNHLY, CDR2 FYNNEI. CDR3 length: 15 residues. These data also formed part of another study, on T cells expressing NK-cell markers.

Sequenced input: PBMCs. The source is a woman aged 18 to 35 in good health. The chain has TRBV2 and TRBJ2-7; perhaps TRBD2 as D (6 bases). The CDR3 bases are TGTGCCAGCAGTGTTGAGTCCGGGAGTTCCTACGAGCAGTACTTC. It encodes CASSVESGSSYEQYF. The whole variable domain, filled in from reference TRBV2 and TRBJ2-7, reads EPEVTQTPSHQVTQMGQEVILRCVPISNHLYFYWYRQILGQKVEFLVSFYNNEISEKSEIFDDQFSVERPDGSNFTLKIRSTKLEDSAMYFCASSVESGSSYEQYFGPGTRLTVT.